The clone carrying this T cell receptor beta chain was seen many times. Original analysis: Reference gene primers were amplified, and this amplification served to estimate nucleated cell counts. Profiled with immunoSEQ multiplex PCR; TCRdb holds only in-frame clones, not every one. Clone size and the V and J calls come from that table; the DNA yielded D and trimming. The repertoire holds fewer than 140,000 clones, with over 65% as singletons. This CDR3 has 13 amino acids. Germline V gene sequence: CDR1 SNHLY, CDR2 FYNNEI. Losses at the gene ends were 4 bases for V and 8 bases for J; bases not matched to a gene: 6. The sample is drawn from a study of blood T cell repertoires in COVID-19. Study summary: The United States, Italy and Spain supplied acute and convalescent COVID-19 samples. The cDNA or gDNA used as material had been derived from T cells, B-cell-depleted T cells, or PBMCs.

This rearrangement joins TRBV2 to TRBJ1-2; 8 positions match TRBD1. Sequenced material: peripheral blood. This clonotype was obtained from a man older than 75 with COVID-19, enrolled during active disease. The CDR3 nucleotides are TGTGCCAGCAGTGGGCAGGGGGCGCAAGGCTACACCTTC. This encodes CASSGQGAQGYTF.